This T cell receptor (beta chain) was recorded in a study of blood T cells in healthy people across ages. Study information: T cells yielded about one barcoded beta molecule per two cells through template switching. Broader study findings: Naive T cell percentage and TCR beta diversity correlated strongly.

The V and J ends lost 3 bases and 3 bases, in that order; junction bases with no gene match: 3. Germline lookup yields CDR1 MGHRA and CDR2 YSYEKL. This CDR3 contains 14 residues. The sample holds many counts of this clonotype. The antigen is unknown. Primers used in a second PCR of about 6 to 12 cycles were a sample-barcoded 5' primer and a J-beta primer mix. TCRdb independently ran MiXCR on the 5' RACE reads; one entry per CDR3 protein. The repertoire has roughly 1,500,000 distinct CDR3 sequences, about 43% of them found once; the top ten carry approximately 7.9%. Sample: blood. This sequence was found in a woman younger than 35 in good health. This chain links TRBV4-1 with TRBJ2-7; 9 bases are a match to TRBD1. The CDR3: CASSQDRGRYEQYF. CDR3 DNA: TGCGCCAGCAGCCAGGACAGGGGCCGCTACGAGCAGTACTTC.